This entry concerns a single T cell receptor beta chain. Unmatched junction bases numbered 3, after V lost 6 bases and J lost 5 bases. This CDR3 has 13 residues. Germline CDR1 reads LGHDT; CDR2 reads YNNKEL (reference sequence). Profiled with immunoSEQ multiplex PCR; TCRdb holds only in-frame clones, not every one. The table has over 70,000 clones, approximately 80% seen once. This sample was taken from a study of blood T cell repertoires in COVID-19. Study-level background: Whether acute or convalescent, the COVID-19 samples came from the United States, Italy and Spain.

Sequenced input: peripheral blood. The rearrangement joins TRBV3-1 (or the pseudogene TRBV3-2) to TRBJ1-1; TRBD1 agrees at 10 bases. This receptor was obtained from an elderly woman with acute or convalescent COVID-19. This CDR3 is CASRTGGRTEAFF. CDR3 nucleotide sequence: TGTGCCAGCAGGACAGGGGGCCGGACTGAAGCTTTCTTT.